Sequencing of this TCR beta chain was carried out in a study of T cells in Graves' hyperthyroidism and ophthalmopathy. Comments on this clonotype: Its target is unknown. Possible read error: a much larger clone is one base away.

Amplified TCR beta CDR3 regions derived from RNA transcripts. The HTBI set primed first-round TCR CDR3 RT-PCR. TCRdb called the multiplex PCR reads again in MiXCR, with one record for every CDR3 protein. The data contain nearly 600,000 distinct CDR3 sequences, about 15% of them singletons. Study results and caveats: Among thyroid clonotypes expanded above 0.001, most also appeared in blood.

The CDR3 length is 18 residues. The V gene's germline CDR1 is SGHAT and CDR2 FQDESV (reference sequence). Progressors' blood was drawn at hyperthyroidism diagnosis, before ophthalmopathy symptoms. This clonotype was obtained from a woman under 40 with Graves' hyperthyroidism that later progressed to Graves' ophthalmopathy. The chain combines TRBV11-1 with TRBJ2-3; 12 positions match TRBD2. The sequenced material came from blood. CDR3 DNA sequence: TGTGCCAGCGGCTTAAATAGCCGACAGCGACTAGCGGGAGCTACGCAGTATTTT. Translating gives CASGLNSRQRLAGATQYF.